This entry lists 11 T cell receptor beta chains sequenced from one sample in a study of CD8 T cells in ankylosing spondylitis. The study, taken as a whole, reports: Seemingly distinctive of ankylosing spondylitis blood was a TCR beta motif formed by eight highly homologous variants.

TCRdb reprocessed the 5' RACE reads with MiXCR, giving one entry per CDR3 protein. The sample has about 210,000 distinct CDR3 sequences, about 7.3% seen once. Which antigens these TCRs recognize remains unknown. The sequencing sample was made of blood, either unsorted or a sorted T cell fraction (not recorded which). The source is a male donor with ankylosing spondylitis.

This clonotype has ten or more counts. The chain couples TRBV11-2 to TRBJ2-2, with 8 positions matching TRBD1. Germline trimming cut 5 bases from V and 3 bases from J; bases unmatched to any gene: 2. Germline V gene sequence: CDR1 SGHAT, CDR2 FQNNGV. The CDR3 extends over 14 amino acids. The CDR3 reads CASSPGGYTGELFF. CDR3 nucleotide sequence: TGTGCCAGCAGCCCAGGGGGCTACACCGGGGAGCTGTTTTTT.

In its sample, this clonotype was seen a few times. The CDR3 sequence is CSARGGSQLNEKLFF. CDR3 bases: TGCAGTGCTAGAGGCGGAAGTCAGCTGAATGAAAAACTGTTTTTT. This sequence joins TRBV20-1 and TRBJ1-4; D gene unclear. The V gene lost 1 base and the J gene lost 5 bases, with 14 bases spanning the gap. Germline-derived CDR1 and CDR2 are DFQATT and SNEGSKA (reference sequence). The CDR3 spans 15 residues.

The chain combines TRBV7-8 with TRBJ2-5; no reliable D call. V was trimmed by 2 bases and J by 2 bases, leaving 6 bases between them. Germline values: CDR1 SGHVS, CDR2 FQNEAQ. The CDR3 sequence is 13 residues long. CDR3 sequence (DNA): TGTGCCAGCAGCTTATACAGTCAAGAGACCCAGTACTTC. Its protein product is CASSLYSQETQYF.

In this sample, this clonotype turned up many times. The V gene is TRBV20-1, the J gene TRBJ2-1, with TRBD1 identical over 9 bases. The CDR3 totals 13 residues. The V segment lost 2 bases and the J segment 5 bases; nucleotides outside the gene matches: 1. The germline V gene has CDR1 DFQATT and CDR2 SNEGSKA (reference sequence). DNA of the CDR3: TGCAGTGCTAGATACAGGGGGCACAATGAGCAGTTCTTC. The encoded protein is CSARYRGHNEQFF.

This clonotype has a count of ten or more. This chain joins TRBV9 and TRBJ2-3, with a weak D call TRBD1 (6 bases). V lost 6 bases to trimming and J lost 6 bases, with 20 bases between them. This CDR3 spans 15 amino acids. Per the germline V gene, CDR1 is SGDLS and CDR2 is YYNGEE. CDR3 region: CASTIGATQGDTQYF. As DNA, the CDR3 is TGTGCCAGCACCATCGGGGCCACCCAGGGGGATACGCAGTATTTT.

This chain connects TRBV7-6 to TRBJ2-2; D is possibly TRBD1 (5 bases). V was pared by 4 bases and J by 4 bases, with 16 bases between. CDR3 length: 16 residues. Germline lookup yields CDR1 SGHVS and CDR2 FNYEAQ. CDR3 protein: CASSSLRQGPTGELFF. CDR3 DNA sequence: TGTGCCAGCAGCTCCCTCAGGCAGGGCCCCACCGGGGAGCTGTTTTTT. The full variable domain, with the rest looked up from reference TRBV7-6 and TRBJ2-2, is GAGVSQSPRYKVTKRGQDVALRCDPISGHVSLYWYRQALGQGPEFLTYFNYEAQQDKSGLPNDRFSAERPEGSISTLTIQRTEQRDSAMYRCASSSLRQGPTGELFFGEGSRLTVL.

This clonotype was recorded a few times. The chain links TRBV3-1 to TRBJ2-1; TRBD2 might be the D (5 bases). V gave up 4 bases and J gave up 6 bases, with 22 bases separating them. This CDR3 region has 17 residues. CDR1 and CDR2 from the germline V gene are LGHDT and YNNKEL (reference sequence). In DNA form, the CDR3 reads TGTGCCAGCAGCCGCTCCCGGTTAGCGAGGCTTGGCAATGAGCAGTTCTTC. Its translation: CASSRSRLARLGNEQFF.

This clonotype was seen many times. The CDR3 DNA follows: TGTGCCAGCAGCTGGGGGGCAGCGTGGGGGTCTGAAGCTTTCTTT. This sequence encodes CASSWGAAWGSEAFF. V usage is TRBV7-2 and J usage is TRBJ1-1; D might be TRBD1 (6 bases). V dropped 4 bases and J dropped 6 bases, with 18 bases sitting between them. Germline CDR1 is SGHTA and CDR2 is FQGNSA. The CDR3 consists of 15 residues.

This clonotype was picked up many times. The rearrangement links TRBV11-2 to TRBJ2-4; D is possibly TRBD1 or TRBD2 (5 bases each). CDR1 SGHAT and CDR2 FQNNGV come from the germline V gene. The CDR3 extends over 15 amino acids. The V end was cut by 5 bases, the J end by 0 bases, with 11 bases between. CDR3 nucleotides: TGTGCCAGCAGCGTGGATGGGGGAGCCAAAAACATTCAGTACTTC. Protein product: CASSVDGGAKNIQYF.

This chain uses TRBV29-1 with TRBJ2-7, with TRBD2 identical over 9 bases. Germline CDR1 and CDR2: SQVTM and ANQGSEA. The CDR3 spans 14 residues. The V and J ends lost 8 bases and 0 bases, in that order; junction bases with no gene match: 8. The CDR3 here is CSTRAGGSSYEQYF. CDR3 sequence (DNA): TGCAGCACGCGAGCGGGAGGTAGCTCCTACGAGCAGTACTTC.

Ten or more counts support this clonotype. The genes are TRBV29-1 and TRBJ2-7, with D unresolved. V shed 1 base and J shed 6 bases, with 7 bases lying between them. Germline CDR1 SQVTM, CDR2 ANQGSEA. The CDR3 consists of 11 residues. The CDR3 region is CSVEGLAEQYF. The CDR3 bases are TGCAGCGTTGAAGGGCTTGCCGAGCAGTACTTC.